Below, one TCR beta chain is given with its context. Trimming cost V 8 bases and J 4 bases; bases outside gene matches: 9. Germline loops: CDR1 KGHSH, CDR2 LQKENI. This CDR3 is built from 14 residues. Seattle enrolled patients during active infection and tracked them longitudinally. The sample comes from a study of blood T cell repertoires in COVID-19. Overall study context: PBMCs, B-cell-depleted T cells, or T cells were the source of the cDNA or gDNA that made up the material.

In the study's own analysis: Using reference gene primer amplification, nucleated cell counts were estimated. The assay was immunoSEQ multiplex PCR, and TCRdb's table has in-frame clones only and misses some. The DNA gave D and trimming, while V, J and clone size come from that table. The table records about 180,000 clones, around 85% of them present only once. The specimen sequenced was peripheral blood. The chain joins TRBV18 to TRBJ2-7; 9 bases are a match to TRBD1. The receptor was derived from a man at least 80 years old with COVID-19, enrolled during active disease. CDR3 in amino acids: CASRTGTGNYEQYF. CDR3 bases: TGTGCCAGCCGCACCGGGACAGGGAATTACGAGCAGTACTTC.